A selection of T cell receptor beta chains follows, all from one sample in a study of cytomegalovirus exposure and HLA in healthy donors. Measured with immunoSEQ multiplex PCR; TCRdb has only the in-frame clones, and not every one. The table includes about 160,000 clones, 55% to 75% detected once. The source material was PBMCs. Source of these receptors: a woman aged 55-69 years in good health and CMV-seropositive. Both conserved end residues are trimmed from each CDR3. The order of the fields is V gene, J gene, CDR3 protein.

V gene: TRBV9; J gene: TRBJ2-7; CDR3 protein: ASSAQGYHEQY
V gene: TRBV6-5; J gene: TRBJ2-7; CDR3 protein: ASSYSGLAVTYEQY
V gene: TRBV5-1; J gene: TRBJ2-7; CDR3 protein: ASSSPRGDSSYEQY
V gene: TRBV5-1; J gene: TRBJ2-1; CDR3 protein: ASSWGTSGGGEQF
V gene: TRBV25-1; J gene: TRBJ1-1; CDR3 protein: ASSVRAEAF
V gene: TRBV2; J gene: TRBJ2-5; CDR3 protein: ASSVNRETQY
V gene: TRBV5-1; J gene: TRBJ2-5; CDR3 protein: ASTREGETQY
V gene: TRBV5-4; J gene: TRBJ2-1; CDR3 protein: ASSLLAGGGNEQF
V gene: TRBV21-1; J gene: TRBJ2-7; CDR3 protein: ASSKAHGGNSYEQY
V gene: TRBV27; J gene: TRBJ2-7; CDR3 protein: ASRHGLAGHEQY
V gene: TRBV28; J gene: TRBJ2-7; CDR3 protein: ASSLPTGDRGYEQY
V gene: TRBV5-8; J gene: TRBJ1-1; CDR3 protein: ASSKRENTEAF
V gene: TRBV2; J gene: TRBJ1-5; CDR3 protein: ASTARTGGDQPQH
V gene: TRBV27; J gene: TRBJ2-7; CDR3 protein: ASSDYYEQY
V gene: TRBV4-3; J gene: TRBJ2-5; CDR3 protein: ASSPQRSGWETQY
V gene: TRBV13; J gene: TRBJ2-4; CDR3 protein: ASSLGLQGDIQY
V gene: TRBV7-9; J gene: TRBJ2-5; CDR3 protein: ASSLGEWGGETQY
V gene: TRBV4-1; J gene: TRBJ1-2; CDR3 protein: ASSQESRGDYGYT
V gene: TRBV18; J gene: TRBJ2-5; CDR3 protein: ASSGQQETQY
V gene: TRBV4-1; J gene: TRBJ2-3; CDR3 protein: ASSPGQGRTDTQY
V gene: TRBV4-3; J gene: TRBJ2-3; CDR3 protein: ASSQGTVPTDTQY
V gene: TRBV11-1; J gene: TRBJ1-1; CDR3 protein: ASSLASGQGAF
V gene: TRBV11-2; J gene: TRBJ1-1; CDR3 protein: ASSFGTGAGEAF
V gene: TRBV7-2; J gene: TRBJ2-2; CDR3 protein: ASRKDRGWTGELF
V gene: TRBV7-3; J gene: NA; CDR3 protein: ASSLLGGSYEQY
V gene: TRBV6-6; J gene: TRBJ2-2; CDR3 protein: ASTGQGYTGELF
V gene: TRBV7-2; J gene: TRBJ1-1; CDR3 protein: ASRGGTNTEAF
V gene: TRBV28; J gene: TRBJ1-6; CDR3 protein: ASSSGTGFIGPLH
V gene: TRBV9; J gene: TRBJ2-7; CDR3 protein: ASSSWTSGSYEQY
V gene: TRBV2; J gene: TRBJ2-2; CDR3 protein: ASKSGTGATGELF
V gene: TRBV2; J gene: TRBJ1-1; CDR3 protein: ASSGQGEVSEAF
V gene: TRBV7-8; J gene: TRBJ2-3; CDR3 protein: ASSLEAGADTQY